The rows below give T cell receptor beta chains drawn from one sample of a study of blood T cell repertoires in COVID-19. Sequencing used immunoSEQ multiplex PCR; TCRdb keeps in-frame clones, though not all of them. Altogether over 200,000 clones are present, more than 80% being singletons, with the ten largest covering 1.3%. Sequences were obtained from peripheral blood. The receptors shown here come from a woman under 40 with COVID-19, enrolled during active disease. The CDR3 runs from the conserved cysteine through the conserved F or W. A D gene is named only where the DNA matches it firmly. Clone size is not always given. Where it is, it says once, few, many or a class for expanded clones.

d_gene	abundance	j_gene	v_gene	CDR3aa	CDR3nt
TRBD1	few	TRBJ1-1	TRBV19	CASSISGRGLLNTEAFF	TGTGCCAGTAGTATAAGCGGCAGGGGGCTTTTGAACACTGAAGCTTTCTTT
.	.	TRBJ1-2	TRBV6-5	CASRPTGDLYGYTF	TGTGCCAGCAGACCTACAGGCGACCTCTATGGCTACACCTTC
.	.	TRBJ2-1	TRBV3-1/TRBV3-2	CASSPPMGRGGENEQFF	TGTGCCAGCAGCCCTCCAATGGGGCGGGGAGGAGAGAATGAGCAGTTCTTC
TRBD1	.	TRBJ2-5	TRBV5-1	CASSLALGHGTGRKETQYF	TGCGCCAGCAGCTTGGCCTTGGGCCACGGGACAGGGCGGAAAGAGACCCAGTACTTC
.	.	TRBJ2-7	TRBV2	CASIPSRVGEQYF	TGTGCCAGCATTCCCTCCAGGGTCGGCGAGCAGTACTTC
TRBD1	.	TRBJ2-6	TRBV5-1	CASSSGQGSSGANVLTF	TGCGCCAGCAGCTCGGGACAGGGGAGCTCTGGGGCCAACGTCCTGACTTTC
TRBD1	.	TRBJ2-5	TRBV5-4	CASSVQGSETQYF	TGTGCCAGCAGCGTACAGGGGTCGGAGACCCAGTACTTC
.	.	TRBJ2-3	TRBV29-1	CSALATSTDTQYF	TGCAGCGCGTTAGCGACGAGCACAGATACGCAGTATTTT
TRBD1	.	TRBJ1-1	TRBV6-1	CASSETSTGRNKAFF	TGTGCCAGCAGTGAGACTTCGACAGGGAGGAACAAAGCTTTCTTT
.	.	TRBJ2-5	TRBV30	CAWSVSELQETQYF	TGTGCCTGGAGTGTCTCCGAACTCCAAGAGACCCAGTACTTC
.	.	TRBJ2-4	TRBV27	CASSRRAAGLGGFLENIQYF	TGTGCCAGCAGCAGGAGGGCGGCAGGGCTCGGTGGTTTTCTAGAAAACATTCAGTACTTC
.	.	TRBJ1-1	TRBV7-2	CASSYARTEAFF	TGTGCCAGCAGCTACGCGAGGACTGAAGCTTTCTTT
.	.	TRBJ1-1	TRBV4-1	CASSQGRGGGTEAFF	TGCGCCAGCAGCCAAGGACGGGGAGGGGGCACTGAAGCTTTCTTT
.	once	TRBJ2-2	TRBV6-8	CASSWQVFGRELFF	TGTGCCAGCAGTTGGCAGGTTTTCGGTCGGGAGCTGTTTTTT
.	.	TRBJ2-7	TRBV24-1	CATSDPRHGSYEQYF	TGTGCCACCAGTGACCCCCGACACGGCTCCTACGAGCAGTACTTC
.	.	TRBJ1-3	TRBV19	CASSPSGGGGGNTIYF	TGTGCCAGTAGTCCGAGTGGAGGCGGTGGCGGAAACACCATATATTTT
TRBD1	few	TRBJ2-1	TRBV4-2	CASSPPGTGYNEQFF	TGTGCCAGCAGCCCCCCCGGGACAGGGTACAATGAGCAGTTCTTC
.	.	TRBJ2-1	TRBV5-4	CASSSVTGQLYNEQFF	TGTGCCAGCAGCTCAGTTACAGGACAGCTCTACAATGAGCAGTTCTTC
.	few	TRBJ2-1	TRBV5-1	CASSLAAGSSYNEQFF	TGCGCCAGCAGCTTGGCGGCGGGAAGCTCCTACAATGAGCAGTTCTTC
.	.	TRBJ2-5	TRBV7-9	CASSTTPEYQETQYF	TGTGCCAGCAGCACTACCCCGGAGTACCAAGAGACCCAGTACTTC
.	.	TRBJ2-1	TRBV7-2	CASSPRVGGAEWRNEQFF	TGTGCCAGCAGCCCCAGGGTAGGGGGGGCAGAGTGGCGTAATGAGCAGTTCTTC
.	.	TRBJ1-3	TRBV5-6	CASSLGQTMNTIYF	TGTGCCAGCAGCTTGGGACAGACGATGAACACCATATATTTT
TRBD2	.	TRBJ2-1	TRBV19	CASSVGLVDEQFF	TGTGCCAGTAGTGTGGGACTAGTCGATGAGCAGTTCTTC
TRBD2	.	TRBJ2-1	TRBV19	CASSSGLAGVEQFF	TGTGCCAGTAGTTCGGGACTAGCGGGAGTTGAGCAGTTCTTC
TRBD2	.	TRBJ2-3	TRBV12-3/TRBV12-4	CASSPGGTDTQYF	TGTGCCAGCAGCCCCGGGGGGACAGATACGCAGTATTTT
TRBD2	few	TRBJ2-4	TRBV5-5	CASSFASGGEGAAKNIQYF	TGTGCCAGCAGCTTTGCTAGCGGGGGGGAAGGCGCGGCCAAAAACATTCAGTACTTC
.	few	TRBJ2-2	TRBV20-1	CSASSSGGGDGELFF	TGCAGTGCTAGTTCTAGCGGAGGGGGTGACGGGGAGCTGTTTTTT
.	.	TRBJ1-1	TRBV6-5	CASGQLQGMGEAFF	TGTGCCAGCGGACAACTTCAGGGGATGGGTGAAGCTTTCTTT
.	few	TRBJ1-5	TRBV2	CASSFTLRSSNQPQHF	TGTGCCAGCAGTTTTACCTTGCGGTCTAGCAATCAGCCCCAGCATTTT
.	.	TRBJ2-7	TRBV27	CASSPDTYYEQYF	TGTGCCAGCAGTCCCGACACTTACTACGAGCAGTACTTC
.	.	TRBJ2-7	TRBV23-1	CASSQRSSYEQYF	TGCGCCAGCAGTCAAAGGAGCTCCTACGAGCAGTACTTC
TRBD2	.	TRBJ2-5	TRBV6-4	CASSDSAGGLAGSHRYF	TGTGCCAGCAGTGACTCTGCGGGCGGGCTAGCGGGGTCACACCGATACTTC
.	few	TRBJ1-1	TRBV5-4	CASSSAGNTEAFF	TGTGCCAGCAGCTCGGCAGGGAACACTGAAGCTTTCTTT
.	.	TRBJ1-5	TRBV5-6	CASSDDKSLQPQHF	TGTGCCAGCAGCGACGACAAAAGTCTCCAGCCCCAGCATTTT
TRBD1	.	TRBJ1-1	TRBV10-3	CAISPTRTGLTEAFF	TGTGCCATCAGCCCCACCCGGACAGGGTTAACTGAAGCTTTCTTT
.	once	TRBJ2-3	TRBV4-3	CASSQEGAPTDTQYF	TGCGCCAGCAGCCAAGAGGGGGCCCCCACAGATACGCAGTATTTT